This T cell receptor beta chain came from a study of T-cell memory formation after mild COVID-19. Study results and caveats: The finding that pre-infection memory included some responding clones suggested that cross-reactive memory joined.

The CDR3 consists of 12 residues. Trimming removed 6 bases from V and 5 bases from J; junction bases left unmatched: 1. Germline-derived CDR1 and CDR2 are LNHDA and SQIVND (reference sequence). This clonotype was seen at least ten times. Its antigen remains unknown. From 5'RACE with constant-segment primers came TCR alpha and TCR beta cDNA libraries that carried sample barcodes and UMIs. TCRdb processed the 5' RACE reads anew with MiXCR; each CDR3 protein has one entry. The sample lists a few hundred thousand distinct CDR3 sequences, 16% occurring once. The receptor comes from a man between 18 and 35 years old who had mild COVID-19 (a few samples of this study predate the infection). Cell type and time point are not known. The rearrangement uses TRBV19 and TRBJ1-1; 9 bases are shared with TRBD1. The specimen sequenced was PBMCs or a T cell subset sorted from them (not recorded which). CDR3 loop: CASRTGGTEAFF. CDR3 in DNA: TGTGCCAGTAGGACAGGGGGTACTGAAGCTTTCTTT.